This T cell receptor beta chain was recovered during a study of PD-L1 blockade in urothelial cancer. This clone was recorded only once. The time point denotes: pretreatment peripheral blood. Individual patients had between 1 and 8 samples, taken pretreatment and on-treatment. The table came from immunoSEQ multiplex PCR; TCRdb's copy has only in-frame clones and leaves some out. The sample holds 70,000 to 100,000 clones, 65% to 85% seen once. The TCR was taken from a man aged 55 to 69 with urothelial cancer. Sequencing was performed on PBMCs, taken around atezolizumab (anti-PD-L1) treatment.

CDR3 amino acids: CASSEGPVVLGYTF. DNA of the CDR3: TGTGCCAGCAGTGAGGGCCCCGTTGTGTTGGGCTACACCTTC. This sequence joins TRBV2 and TRBJ1-2; D ambiguous. Germline V gene data show CDR1 as SNHLY and CDR2 as FYNNEI. The CDR3 is made up of 14 amino acids. The V gene lost 3 bases and the J gene lost 8 bases, with 16 bases spanning the gap.